This T cell receptor (beta chain) was observed in a study of CD4 and CD8 cells across lung adenocarcinoma regions. Localized lung adenocarcinoma, a non-small cell lung cancer, affected the donors. The CDR3 runs 13 residues. The V end was cut by 2 bases, the J end by 8 bases, with 10 bases between. In its sample, this clonotype was seen many times. TCRdb reprocessed the PCR reads with MiXCR, giving one entry per CDR3 protein. In the table there are about 25,000 distinct CDR3 sequences, under 60% of which are singletons. The sample taken for sequencing was CD8+ T cells from the center of a lung tumor. The chain carries TRBV23-1 and TRBJ2-1, with D tentatively TRBD1 or TRBD2 (5 bases each). TRBV23-1 is sorted into the ORF group, with uncertain function. The TCR was taken from a male donor with lung adenocarcinoma. The CD4 and CD8 labels of this study may be unreliable. In nucleotides, the CDR3 is TGCGCCAGCAGTCAACGAGGGACCGATGAGCAGTTCTTC. This translates into CASSQRGTDEQFF.